A selection of T cell receptor beta chains follows, all from one sample in a study of OX40 agonist ivuxolimab in advanced cancers. Only in-frame clones appear in the TCRdb table, and some are missing; sequencing was by immunoSEQ multiplex PCR. The sample contains roughly 100,000 clones, roughly 95% of which appear only once. The sample in question was CD4+ or CD8+ T cells sorted from blood, obtained in a trial of the OX40 agonist ivuxolimab. The receptors were gathered from an adult with an advanced solid tumor such as melanoma, head and neck, liver or kidney cancer. CDR3s include the opening cysteine and the closing phenylalanine or tryptophan. A D gene is named only where the DNA matches it firmly. Clone size appears in some rows only: once, few, many, or a class for an expanded clone.

NA	TRBV7-3	TRBJ1-5	NA	TGTGCCAGCAGTTCCGGGACGGGCAATCAGCCCCAGCATTTT	CASSSGTGNQPQHF
NA	TRBV9	TRBJ2-3	NA	TGTGCCAGTCCGACCCACACAGATACGCAGTATTTT	CASPTHTDTQYF
NA	TRBV30	TRBJ1-1	NA	TGTGCCTGGAGCCGCCGGGGCACTGAAGCTTTCTTT	CAWSRRGTEAFF
TRBD2	TRBV10-3	TRBJ2-5	once	TGTGCCATCAGTGAGCCACCCGGGACTAGCGGTAAAGAGACCCAGTACTTC	CAISEPPGTSGKETQYF
TRBD1	TRBV7-6	TRBJ2-5	NA	TGTGCCAGCAGCCCCGACAGGGTCCAAGAGACCCAGTACTTC	CASSPDRVQETQYF
NA	TRBV19	TRBJ2-7	NA	TGTGCCAGTAGTACCCCGGTCGGTAAGGTGGGCAGTAGCTCCTACGAGCAGTACTTC	CASSTPVGKVGSSSYEQYF
NA	TRBV9	TRBJ2-1	NA	TGTGCCAGCAGCGTAGCTGTTAGCAATAAGGTCAATGAGCAGTTCTTC	CASSVAVSNKVNEQFF
NA	TRBV11-3	TRBJ2-1	NA	TGTGCCAGCAGCTCGGACAGCCGCTCTTACAATGAGCAGTTCTTC	CASSSDSRSYNEQFF
TRBD2	TRBV5-4	TRBJ2-2	NA	TGTGCCAGCAGCTTTGGTAGCGGGGGGGCGAACACCGGGGAGCTGTTTTTT	CASSFGSGGANTGELFF
NA	TRBV18	TRBJ2-7	NA	TGTGCCAGCTCACCCCTGACACAACCCTACGAGCAGTACTTC	CASSPLTQPYEQYF
NA	TRBV4-1	TRBJ2-1	NA	TGCGCCAGCAGCCAAGGCGGAGGTGAGCAGTTCTTC	CASSQGGGEQFF
TRBD2	TRBV28	TRBJ2-5	NA	TGTGCCAGCAGTCCAAGACTAGCGGGAGAGGCGGAGACCCAGTACTTC	CASSPRLAGEAETQYF
TRBD1	TRBV7-3	TRBJ2-1	NA	TGTGCCAGCAGCTGGGGGACAGGGTACAATGAGCAGTTCTTC	CASSWGTGYNEQFF
TRBD2	TRBV27	TRBJ2-7	NA	TGTGCCAGCAGTCTAGCGGGAGTCTACGAGCAGTACTTC	CASSLAGVYEQYF
TRBD1	TRBV19	TRBJ1-2	few	TGTGCCAGTAGTTGGACAGGGGCTGGCTACACCTTC	CASSWTGAGYTF
TRBD2	TRBV13	TRBJ2-7	NA	TGTGCCAGCAGCACAGGACTAGCGGAAAGGTACGAGCAGTACTTC	CASSTGLAERYEQYF
NA	TRBV28	TRBJ2-1	NA	TGTGCCACCCTTCCAGGGAGCTCCTACAATGAGCAGTTCTTC	CATLPGSSYNEQFF
TRBD2	TRBV7-9	TRBJ2-2	once	TGTGCCAGCAGCTTAAGTCTAGCGGGAGACACCGGGGAGCTGTTTTTT	CASSLSLAGDTGELFF
TRBD1	TRBV30	TRBJ1-5	NA	TGTGCCTGGAGTGTGCAGGGGGCATGGTCGAGCAATCAGCCCCAGCATTTT	CAWSVQGAWSSNQPQHF
NA	TRBV6-6	TRBJ1-5	NA	TGTGCCAGCAGTTACACAGAGAGCAATCAGCCCCAGCATTTT	CASSYTESNQPQHF
NA	TRBV15	TRBJ1-1	NA	TGTGCCACCAGGGGGCTGAACACTGAAGCTTTCTTT	CATRGLNTEAFF
NA	TRBV19	TRBJ2-7	NA	TGTGCCAGTAGTAACCCCGAGGTAGGGAGCTACGAGCAGTACTTC	CASSNPEVGSYEQYF
NA	TRBV19	TRBJ2-7	NA	TGTGCCAGTAGTGCCTCCCACTCCTACGAGCAGTACTTC	CASSASHSYEQYF
NA	TRBV6-5	TRBJ2-7	NA	TGTGCCAGCAGTGCAGGGGAACTAACCTACGAGCAGTACTTC	CASSAGELTYEQYF
NA	TRBV7-6	TRBJ2-2	NA	TGTGCCAGCAGCTTAATCCCGGACACCGGGGAGCTGTTTTTT	CASSLIPDTGELFF
NA	TRBV23-1	TRBJ2-1	NA	TGCGCCAGCAGTCAATCGAGCACAGAAAGTCTCAATGAGCAGTTCTTC	CASSQSSTESLNEQFF
NA	TRBV7-9	TRBJ2-7	NA	TGTGCCAGCAGCTTACTAGGGACGGAGACCTACGAGCAGTACTTC	CASSLLGTETYEQYF
NA	TRBV7-2	TRBJ2-7	once	TGTGCCAGCAGCAGAAGACACCCCTACGAGCAGTACTTC	CASSRRHPYEQYF
TRBD1	TRBV4-1	TRBJ2-7	NA	TGCGCCAGCAGCCAAGACCCCGGGACAGGGGCCTACGAGCAGTACTTC	CASSQDPGTGAYEQYF
TRBD1	TRBV27	TRBJ2-7	NA	TGTGCCAGCAGGGACAGGGAACACAACTCCTACGAGCAGTACTTC	CASRDREHNSYEQYF
NA	TRBV19	TRBJ2-3	NA	TGTGCCAGTGCTGCGTGGGGAGATACGCAGTATTTT	CASAAWGDTQYF
TRBD1	TRBV18	TRBJ2-1	NA	TGTGCCAGCTCACCGCCGGGACAGGGGGCTTTAGGGCAGTTCTTC	CASSPPGQGALGQFF
NA	TRBV7-9	TRBJ2-3	NA	TGTGCCAGCAGCCCTTCAGAGGCTAGCACAGATACGCAGTATTTT	CASSPSEASTDTQYF
NA	TRBV28	TRBJ2-7	once	TGTGCCAGCAGTTTACTAGGTGTCTACGAGCAGTACTTC	CASSLLGVYEQYF
TRBD2	TRBV27	TRBJ2-5	NA	TGTGCCAGCAGCCCGACTAGCTATGAGACCCAGTACTTC	CASSPTSYETQYF
NA	TRBV9	TRBJ1-1	NA	TGTGCCAGCAGCGTATCCCAGGGAGGGAACACTGAAGCTTTCTTT	CASSVSQGGNTEAFF
NA	TRBV11-2	TRBJ2-7	NA	TGTGCCAGCAGCTTTTCGACAGGCACCTACGAGCAGTACTTC	CASSFSTGTYEQYF
NA	TRBV7-3	TRBJ2-1	NA	TGTGCCAGCAGCTTAGTCGCTGATGAGCAGTTCTTC	CASSLVADEQFF
NA	TRBV5-8	TRBJ2-1	NA	TGTGCCAGCAGCTTGGAGGGGGATGAGCAGTTCTTC	CASSLEGDEQFF
TRBD1	TRBV28	TRBJ2-2	NA	TGTGCCAGCAGTTTGCTTACAGGGGAGACCGGGGAGCTGTTTTTT	CASSLLTGETGELFF
NA	TRBV2	TRBJ1-4	NA	TGTGCCAGCAGTGGACCCCGGGGGGGCGCGGCTGAAAAACTGTTTTTT	CASSGPRGGAAEKLFF
TRBD1	TRBV5-4	TRBJ1-6	NA	TGTGCCAGCAGCTTGGTGGGGACAGGACCAGGTTCACCCCTCCACTTT	CASSLVGTGPGSPLHF
NA	TRBV7-9	TRBJ2-3	NA	TGTGCCAGCAGCTTAGCGGACTTTAAGCAGTATTTT	CASSLADFKQYF
TRBD2	TRBV6-4	TRBJ2-1	NA	TGTGCCAGCAGCCAACTAGCGGGTGCCTACAATGAGCAGTTCTTC	CASSQLAGAYNEQFF
TRBD2	TRBV6-6	TRBJ2-1	NA	TGTGCCTCCGGACTAGCGGGAGGGCCCGGCAATGAGCAGTTCTTC	CASGLAGGPGNEQFF
TRBD1	TRBV27	TRBJ2-7	NA	TGTGCCAGCAAGGGGGCGTTCTACGAGCAGTACTTC	CASKGAFYEQYF
NA	TRBV27	TRBJ2-1	NA	TGTGCCAGCAGTTTACACCGGACTAATGAGCAGTTCTTC	CASSLHRTNEQFF
TRBD2	TRBV10-2	TRBJ2-5	NA	TGCGCCAGCCTTAGCGGGGGGGCCCGAGAGACCCAGTACTTC	CASLSGGARETQYF
TRBD2	TRBV2	TRBJ2-1	NA	TGTGCCAGCGCTCCGACTAGCGGGGGGGCCAAAGAGCAGTTCTTC	CASAPTSGGAKEQFF
NA	TRBV6-5	TRBJ2-7	NA	TGTGCCAGCAGTTACTCGACAGACGAGCAGTACTTC	CASSYSTDEQYF
NA	TRBV28	TRBJ2-7	NA	TGTGCCAGCAGCCCCCCGGGTGACCGATCCTACGAGCAGTACTTC	CASSPPGDRSYEQYF
NA	TRBV5-8	TRBJ2-7	NA	TGTGCCAGCAGCTTGGGGCTCTACGAGCAGTACTTC	CASSLGLYEQYF
NA	TRBV5-1	TRBJ2-7	NA	TGCGCCAGCAGCTTGGGGCAGTCTTACGAGCAGTACTTC	CASSLGQSYEQYF
NA	TRBV27	TRBJ2-7	NA	TGTGCCAGCAGTTCAGACTACGAGCAGTACTTC	CASSSDYEQYF
TRBD2	TRBV7-3	TRBJ2-3	NA	TGTGCCAGCAGCCCTAGCGGGGGCACAGATACGCAGTATTTT	CASSPSGGTDTQYF
TRBD1	TRBV9	TRBJ1-4	NA	TGTGCCAGCAGCCCGGGGACAGCCCCTAATGAAAAACTGTTTTTT	CASSPGTAPNEKLFF
NA	TRBV9	TRBJ2-5	NA	TGTGCCAGCAGCGTAGGCCCCAGAGGCGGCCCAGGAGGGACCCAGTACTTC	CASSVGPRGGPGGTQYF